These T cell receptor beta chains were read from a single sample in a study of cytomegalovirus exposure and HLA in healthy donors. Measured with immunoSEQ multiplex PCR; TCRdb has only the in-frame clones, and not every one. The sample consists of some 110,000 clones, nearly 80% of them appearing once. Material: PBMCs. Receptor source: a man aged 25 to 40 in good health and CMV-seronegative. Both conserved end residues are part of each CDR3. The D gene is left open where the match is weak. Where a row states a size, it is once, few, many or the class of an expanded clone; other rows omit it.

j_gene | d_gene | abundance | v_gene | CDR3aa | CDR3nt
TRBJ2-5 | . | few | TRBV15 | CATSGGPGGRVETQYF | TGTGCCACCAGCGGAGGGCCTGGCGGGCGTGTGGAGACCCAGTACTTC
TRBJ2-3 | . | . | TRBV10-3 | CAISPDRYTDTQYF | TGTGCCATCAGTCCAGACAGGTACACAGATACGCAGTATTTT
TRBJ2-5 | . | few | TRBV6-5 | CASSVRETQYF | TGTGCCAGCAGCGTTCGTGAGACCCAGTACTTC
TRBJ1-1 | TRBD1 | . | TRBV18 | CASGGQQNTEAFF | TGTGCCAGCGGGGGACAGCAGAACACTGAAGCTTTCTTT
TRBJ2-3 | TRBD2 | . | TRBV4-1 | CASSQEGAGGLSQYF | TGCGCCAGCAGCCAAGAAGGCGCGGGGGGACTCTCGCAGTATTTT
TRBJ1-4 | . | . | TRBV29-1 | CSGDTGLGEKLFF | TGCAGCGGTGACACAGGGCTTGGGGAAAAACTGTTTTTT
TRBJ1-1 | . | few | TRBV6-1 | CATTGFVQNTEAFF | TGTGCCACTACAGGGTTTGTTCAGAACACTGAAGCTTTCTTT
TRBJ1-2 | . | few | TRBV4-3 | CASSQGLGRLDYGYTF | TGCGCCAGCAGCCAAGGTTTGGGGAGACTGGACTATGGCTACACCTTC
TRBJ2-7 | . | . | TRBV10-1 | CASSEADSYEQYF | TGCGCCAGCAGTGAGGCGGACTCCTACGAGCAGTACTTC
TRBJ2-7 | TRBD1 | . | TRBV13 | CASSQYRGFRAEQYF | TGTGCCAGCAGCCAATACAGGGGGTTTAGGGCCGAGCAGTACTTC
TRBJ1-2 | . | . | TRBV4-1 | CASSPRRGANYGYTF | TGCGCCAGCAGCCCCCGTCGGGGAGCTAACTATGGCTACACCTTC
TRBJ2-2 | . | . | TRBV7-9 | CASTPNRETGELFF | TGTGCCAGCACCCCGAATCGGGAGACCGGGGAGCTGTTTTTT
TRBJ2-1 | TRBD2 | . | TRBV12-5 | CASGLVRGGSYNEQFF | TGTGCTAGTGGTTTGGTACGCGGGGGCTCCTACAATGAGCAGTTCTTC
TRBJ1-1 | . | . | TRBV6-5 | CASSFTGGTEAFF | TGTGCCAGCAGTTTCACGGGAGGCACTGAAGCTTTCTTT